The rows below give T cell receptor beta chains drawn from one sample of a study of tumor-infiltrating lymphocytes in primary liver carcinoma. TCRdb re-analysed the multiplex PCR reads in MiXCR, keeping a single row per CDR3 protein. The sample has about 23,000 distinct CDR3 sequences, approximately 71% seen once. The sequencing sample was made of liver tumor tissue from sampling region 5. These receptors were collected from a woman aged 25-40 years with primary liver carcinoma and hepatitis B virus infection. Each CDR3 is given with its conserved first and last residue. A D gene is named only where the DNA matches it firmly. A clone size is listed for some rows: how often the clone was seen (once, few, many), or a class if it is expanded.

CDR3nt	CDR3aa	abundance	d_gene	v_gene	j_gene
TGTGCCAGCAGCTTCCGACTAGCGGGATCTACCGAGCAGTATTTC	CASSFRLAGSTEQYF	few	TRBD2	TRBV7-8	TRBJ2-7
TGTGCCAGCATTCCGCGGACAGGGTTCACCGGGGAGCTATTCTTT	CASIPRTGFTGELFF	NA	TRBD1	TRBV6-5	TRBJ2-2
TGTGTCAGTAGCGATTACAGCGACAATGAGCAGTTCTTC	CVSSDYSDNEQFF	NA	NA	TRBV11-2	TRBJ2-1
TGCAGCGGCGCTGCCGGGAATGTAGTCGATGAGCAGTCCTTC	CSGAAGNVVDEQSF	once	NA	TRBV29-1	TRBJ2-1
TGTGCCATCAGTGAGTCCAAACAGGGGGCAAAAGCCTCCTACAATGAGCAGTTCTTC	CAISESKQGAKASYNEQFF	many	TRBD1	TRBV10-3	TRBJ2-1
TGTGCCAGCAGCTTTGAAACGAAGGATATACGCGGGCAGTACTTC	CASSFETKDIRGQYF	NA	NA	TRBV11-2	TRBJ2-7
TGTAGCGCTTCCCGGGCTAGCTGGAGTAGATCAGATACGCAGTATTTT	CSASRASWSRSDTQYF	NA	NA	TRBV29-1	TRBJ2-3
TGTGCCAGCAGCACATACGCCGGAAGCAAAGAGACCCAGTACTTC	CASSTYAGSKETQYF	once	NA	TRBV12-3/TRBV12-4	TRBJ2-5
TGCGCCAGCGGCCAAGATGCGGGATGTTCCTACATTGAGCAGTTCTTC	CASGQDAGCSYIEQFF	NA	NA	TRBV4-3	TRBJ2-1
TGTGCCAGCTGGGGGTGCGACACGAATACCGGGGAGCTGTTTTTT	CASWGCDTNTGELFF	NA	NA	TRBV12-3/TRBV12-4	TRBJ2-2
TGTGCTAGCAGCTTCACCGGGACTAGCGGGAGCTCCTACGAGCGGTACTTC	CASSFTGTSGSSYERYF	NA	TRBD2	TRBV6-5	TRBJ2-7
TGTGCCACCAGCAGAGGGAGGAGAAACGCTGAAGCTTTCTTT	CATSRGRRNAEAFF	once	NA	TRBV15	TRBJ1-1
TGTGCCAGCATGGTTACTAGTGGGAGGGTCGGCAATGAGCAGTTCTTC	CASMVTSGRVGNEQFF	NA	TRBD2	TRBV11-2	TRBJ2-1
TGTGCCAGCAACCAAGCTGTGACGAGGGGTCACATTAGCTACGAGCAGTACTTC	CASNQAVTRGHISYEQYF	NA	NA	TRBV4-3	TRBJ2-7
TGTGCCAGCAGTGCAACCCTTCCTGGGGGCACCGCGAACACCGGGGAGCTGTTTTTT	CASSATLPGGTANTGELFF	NA	NA	TRBV6-1	TRBJ2-2
TGCAATGCTAGAGGCTCCCGGGGGACTAGCGGGAGCTATGAGCAGCTCTTC	CNARGSRGTSGSYEQLF	NA	TRBD2	TRBV20-1	TRBJ2-1
TGTGCCAGCGGACGTGGGGACAGTGAAGCTTTCTTT	CASGRGDSEAFF	NA	TRBD1	TRBV5-6	TRBJ1-1
TGTGCCAGTAGCACCTACCCCGGGTTCGAAGATACCCAGTACTTC	CASSTYPGFEDTQYF	NA	NA	TRBV12-3/TRBV12-4	TRBJ2-5
TGTACCAGCAGTTACAAGGACAGCAGCCTCTACGAGGAGTACTTC	CTSSYKDSSLYEEYF	NA	NA	TRBV6-5	TRBJ2-7
TGCAGCGTTGCCGGGGGGTCCGGGGCCAACGTCCTGACTTTC	CSVAGGSGANVLTF	NA	TRBD2	TRBV29-1	TRBJ2-6
TGCGCCAGCAACCTACTAGGCATGGTAGCTGAAGACTCGGATACACAGTATTTT	CASNLLGMVAEDSDTQYF	NA	NA	TRBV4-1	TRBJ2-3
TGCAGCGTTGGTGGGAGGGCCGCTGAGATCCAGAACTTC	CSVGGRAAEIQNF	NA	TRBD2	TRBV29-1	TRBJ2-5
TGTGCCAGCAACCGCGATCCCCAATTGAACACAGGGGAGCTGTTTTTT	CASNRDPQLNTGELFF	NA	NA	TRBV11-2	TRBJ2-2
NA	CVSSLRVANYGCTF	once	NA	TRBV11-2	TRBJ1-2
TGCACCAGCAGCCAAGCTGTGACGTGGGGTGACATTAGCTACGAGCAGTACTTC	CTSSQAVTWGDISYEQYF	NA	NA	TRBV4-3	TRBJ2-7
TGTGCCGGCAGCCAAGTCCTAACTACCAGCGGCGTAGATACGCAGTATTTT	CAGSQVLTTSGVDTQYF	NA	NA	TRBV4-1	TRBJ2-3
TGCGCCAACAGCTCCGGACTAGCGGGTTCTAATGAGCAGCTCTTC	CANSSGLAGSNEQLF	NA	TRBD2	TRBV5-1	TRBJ2-1
TGCAGCGTAATTCCCTGGACTAGCGGTTTACAAGAGACCCAGTATTTC	CSVIPWTSGLQETQYF	NA	TRBD2	TRBV29-1	TRBJ2-5
TGCGCCAGCAGCTTAAGCCTAGACGGGAGCTACAATGAGCATTTCTTC	CASSLSLDGSYNEHFF	NA	NA	TRBV11-2	TRBJ2-1
TGTACCAGCAGCTTGGCCGGCATTAGAGACAATAAGCAGTTCTTC	CTSSLAGIRDNKQFF	NA	NA	TRBV5-4	TRBJ2-1
TGTGCCACTAGCTTGACACCCAGAGTCACCGGGAAGCTGTTTTTT	CATSLTPRVTGKLFF	once	NA	TRBV5-6	TRBJ2-2
TGTGCCAGCAGCTTGGTTACACTGGGATCACCCCTCCATTTT	CASSLVTLGSPLHF	NA	NA	TRBV5-6	TRBJ1-6
TGTGTCAGCAGCATCGAAGGGACAGGGGGTGCCTATGGCTACACCTTC	CVSSIEGTGGAYGYTF	NA	TRBD1	TRBV7-8	TRBJ1-2
TGTGCCAGCAGTATCACAGGGGGAGGCTCTTGGACCTACGAGCAGCACTTC	CASSITGGGSWTYEQHF	NA	TRBD1	TRBV11-2	TRBJ2-7
TGTGTCAGGAGCTTAGTTCCCCCCGATGGGTTCGCTTTCTTT	CVRSLVPPDGFAFF	once	NA	TRBV7-8	TRBJ1-1
TGTGCCAGTAGATCAGAGATCGGCGGCTACACCTTC	CASRSEIGGYTF	NA	NA	TRBV11-2	TRBJ1-2
TGCGCCAGCAGCTCTATACCCATAGATACGCAGTATTTT	CASSSIPIDTQYF	NA	NA	TRBV5-1	TRBJ2-3
TGTGACAGCAGCTTGACAGTGAACACCGGGGAGCCGTTTTTT	CDSSLTVNTGEPFF	once	NA	TRBV14	TRBJ2-2
TGTGCCAGCGTCCTGTCTAGTGGGTACGAGCGGTACTTC	CASVLSSGYERYF	NA	NA	TRBV11-2	TRBJ2-7
TGTGCCAGCAACTTAGCGCCGACCAGCTATCAGCCCCAGCATTTT	CASNLAPTSYQPQHF	NA	NA	TRBV7-8	TRBJ1-5
TGTGCCAGCGGTCGGGGACAGGGGGCGATCGAGCATTACTTC	CASGRGQGAIEHYF	NA	TRBD1	TRBV28	TRBJ2-7
TGTGCCAGGAGTTCGACAGACACAGATACGCAGTATTTC	CARSSTDTDTQYF	NA	NA	TRBV6-5	TRBJ2-3
TGTGCCAGCAGGAAGGACGGGGACACCGGGGAGCTGTTTTTT	CASRKDGDTGELFF	many	NA	TRBV7-3	TRBJ2-2
TGTGTCAGCAGCTCGGTAACACTGGGATCACCCCTCCACTTT	CVSSSVTLGSPLHF	NA	NA	TRBV5-6	TRBJ1-6
TGTACCAGCAGTCCACTGGGTTCCGCGCAGCACATGAACACTGAAGCTTTCTTT	CTSSPLGSAQHMNTEAFF	NA	NA	TRBV6-2/TRBV6-3	TRBJ1-1
TGCGCCAGCAGCCAAGTCAACAGCCCAGTCTTC	CASSQVNSPVF	NA	NA	TRBV4-1	TRBJ1-2
TGTGCCAGCAGCAGCCGGGACAGGCCCGCAGATACGCAGTATTTT	CASSSRDRPADTQYF	many	TRBD1	TRBV9	TRBJ2-3
TGCGCTAGCAGCCATACGGACATGGCAGAGGAGCAGTACTTC	CASSHTDMAEEQYF	NA	NA	TRBV4-3	TRBJ2-7